This T cell receptor beta chain was sequenced for a study of spatial heterogeneity in lung cancer (dated by TCRdb to between 2019 and 2020). Looking at the study overall: Beta-chain transcripts were consistently detected in greater numbers than alpha-chain transcripts, which likely reflects a higher abundance of beta-chain transcripts. In the raw uncorrected reads, each unique combination of TCR and UMI appeared more than ten times on average. In non-small cell lung cancer, the study made a quantitative comparison of TCR alpha and beta repertoires among multiple tumor regions, matched nontumor lung and blood. The study linked features of the TCR repertoire to counts of nonsynonymous mutations, which were determined by whole-exome sequencing of tumor tissue. At surgery, both alpha and beta chains were TCR-sequenced in about 200 tumor regions, roughly 64 matched nontumor lung samples and over 50 PBMC samples. Paper-wide results and their limitations: Ubiquitous expanded tumor TCRs were detected in blood more often at tumor resection than at routine follow-up. Additional single-cell paired TCR alpha and beta sequencing was considered necessary to confirm, at a functional level, the hypothesis that regional TCRs recognize regional mutations.

The junction shows trimming of 5 bases on V and 1 base on J, and the gene matches do not reach 8 bases of it. The CDR3 sequence holds 15 residues, the cysteine and phenylalanine included. Only the CDR3 part of the read is kept: 45 bases, read in frame from the first base. CDR1 and CDR2, looked up from the germline V gene (reference sequence), are DFQATT and SNEGSKA. Library preparation used 5' RACE. The data were produced on a NextSeq 500. To allow correction of PCR and sequencing errors, the TCR library protocol tagged every TCR cDNA molecule with a unique molecular identifier. For the original study's pipeline: TCR identification, UMI-based error correction and CDR3 extraction were all carried out with Decombinator tools. Expanded TCRs were defined as those above a frequency of 2 per 1,000, corresponding to the top 1% of the tumor frequency distribution. Renyi diversity was calculated using the R vegan package after each repertoire was subsampled 100 times to 5,000 TCRs. CDR3 similarity networks were constructed using string-kernel similarity of amino acid triplets, with links drawn between CDR3s whose pairwise similarity was above 0.82. The public reads were quality trimmed at Q25 with fastp and then assembled into clones with MiXCR by TCRdb, keeping productive beta chains. For every CDR3 protein sequence, its rows merge into one entry that carries the most common genes and DNA. TCRdb's processing, not the authors' own work, is the source of the V and J calls. The sample data list nearly 15,000 distinct CDR3 sequences, and 7.9% of these were observed just once. The ten largest account for around 30% of the sample.

The sample's time point label, decoded: sample taken at primary tumor resection. For TCR sequencing, whole RNA was extracted from tumor and nontumor lung tissue, or from cryopreserved PBMC samples, and no cell sorting was done. Donors were around 69 patients with early-stage, untreated non-small cell lung cancer from the lung TRACERx cohort. A patient was chosen for TCR sequencing only when enough RNA was available from at least two tumor regions. This clonotype has just a few counts. There is no known antigen for this receptor. Nothing much larger sits one base from this clone, and base qualities are not available.

This sample comprised PBMCs, obtained at surgery. This sequence uses TRBV20-1 and TRBJ2-3, with TRBD2 identical over 8 junction bases. This TCR was recovered from a female donor with early-stage non-small cell lung cancer. This receptor has the CDR3 CSAGSRAGGTDTQYF. The nucleotides read TGCAGTGCTGGATCCCGAGCGGGGGGCACAGATACGCAGTATTTT.